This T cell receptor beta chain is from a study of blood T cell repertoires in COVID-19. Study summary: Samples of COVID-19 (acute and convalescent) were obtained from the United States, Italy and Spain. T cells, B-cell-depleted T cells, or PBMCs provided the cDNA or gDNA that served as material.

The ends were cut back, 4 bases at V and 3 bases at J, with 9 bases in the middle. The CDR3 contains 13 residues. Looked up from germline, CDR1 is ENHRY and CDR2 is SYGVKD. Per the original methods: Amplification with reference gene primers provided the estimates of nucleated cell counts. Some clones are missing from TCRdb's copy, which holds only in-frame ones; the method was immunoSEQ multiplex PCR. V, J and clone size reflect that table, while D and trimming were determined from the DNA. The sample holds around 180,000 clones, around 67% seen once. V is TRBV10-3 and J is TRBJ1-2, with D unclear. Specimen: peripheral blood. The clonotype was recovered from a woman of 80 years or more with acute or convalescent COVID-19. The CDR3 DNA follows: TGTGCCATCAGTGCGCAGGCTGACTATGGCTACACCTTC. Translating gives CAISAQADYGYTF.